A single sample is the source of the 23 T cell receptor beta chains below, sequenced in a study of blood T cell repertoires in COVID-19. The repertoire was sequenced with immunoSEQ multiplex PCR; TCRdb's copy has only in-frame clones and lacks some. The data contain 150,000 to 170,000 clones, approximately 80% of them singletons. The specimen was peripheral blood. These receptors came from a woman aged 55-75 years with acute or convalescent COVID-19.

The CDR3 is CASSFMSGGTEAFF. CDR3 in DNA: TGCGCCAGCAGCTTCATGTCGGGGGGAACTGAAGCTTTCTTT. The chain joins TRBV5-1 to TRBJ1-1; tentatively, D is TRBD1 (5 bases). The CDR3 has 14 residues. Per the germline V gene, CDR1 is SGHRS and CDR2 is YFSETQ. The germline V and J ends were trimmed by 2 bases and 5 bases, with 13 bases remaining between them.

This clone was seen ten or more times. The J gene is TRBJ2-1, the V gene TRBV29-1; D unresolved. Germline V gives CDR1 SQVTM, CDR2 ANQGSEA. V lost 1 base and J lost 0, with 16 bases in between. This CDR3 has 17 residues. The CDR3 is CSVEGRGGPSSYNEQFF. The CDR3 DNA reads TGCAGCGTTGAAGGACGAGGTGGTCCTAGCTCCTACAATGAGCAGTTCTTC.

This chain connects TRBV6-5 to TRBJ1-1; 10 bases align to TRBD1. Germline CDR1 and CDR2: MNHEY and SVGAGI. Germline trimming cut 2 bases from V and 3 bases from J; bases unmatched to any gene: 6. The CDR3 covers 16 residues. The CDR3 reads CASSYRSGTGDTEAFF. The CDR3 nucleotides read TGTGCCAGCAGTTACCGGTCGGGGACAGGGGACACTGAAGCTTTCTTT.

This clone has only one observation. V and J are TRBV7-9 and TRBJ2-3, with 8 bases that match TRBD2. Germline-derived CDR1 and CDR2 are SEHNR and FQNEAQ (reference sequence). This CDR3 has 18 residues. With 6 bases clipped from V and 9 bases from J, the junction kept 23 bases outside the gene matches. The CDR3 loop is CASSPRGRDGGSGGTQYF. CDR3 DNA: TGTGCCAGCAGTCCACGAGGCCGGGACGGAGGGAGCGGGGGAACGCAGTATTTT.

The V gene is TRBV28, the J gene TRBJ2-5, with 9 bases aligning to TRBD1. In germline, CDR1 is MDHEN, CDR2 SYDVKM. The CDR3 spans 14 residues. Trimming cost V 5 bases and J 9 bases; bases outside gene matches: 10. The DNA of the CDR3 is TGTGCCAGCAGTACAGGGACAGGGACGAGGTCCCAGTACTTC. This gives the protein CASSTGTGTRSQYF. The full variable domain, its missing parts supplied by reference TRBV28 and TRBJ2-5, is DVKVTQSSRYLVKRTGEKVFLECVQDMDHENMFWYRQDPGLGLRLIYFSYDVKMKEKGDIPEGYSVSREKKERFSLILESASTNQTSMYLCASSTGTGTRSQYFGPGTRLLVL.

The J gene is TRBJ1-2, the V gene TRBV5-6; 7 bases are a match to TRBD1. This CDR3 comprises 14 residues. The junction had 5 bases not matched to a gene; V was cut back by 2 bases and J by 4 bases. Germline assignment: CDR1 SGHDT and CDR2 YYEEEE. The CDR3 loop is CASSFRGQRYGYTF. DNA of the CDR3: TGTGCCAGCAGCTTCCGGGGACAGCGCTATGGCTACACCTTC.

J is TRBJ1-2 and V is TRBV19, with 7 bases aligning to TRBD1. V was clipped by 1 base and J by 8 bases; unmatched bases: 7. This CDR3 region has 14 residues. CDR1 LNHDA and CDR2 SQIVND come from the germline V gene (reference sequence). The DNA of the CDR3 is TGTGCCAGTAGTATAGTTCGACAGGGAGCGGGCTACACCTTC. It specifies CASSIVRQGAGYTF.

This chain links TRBV28 with TRBJ1-6, with TRBD1 as a possible D gene (5 bases). Trimming cost V 8 bases and J 7 bases, with 12 bases left between them. This CDR3 has 13 amino acids. Germline V gene data show CDR1 as MDHEN and CDR2 as SYDVKM. CDR3 coding DNA: TGTGCCAGCGGCAGGGTGGCAAATTCACCCCTCCACTTT. It codes for CASGRVANSPLHF.

The chain is built from TRBV5-1 and TRBJ2-5; 9 bases are shared with TRBD1. The CDR3 loop spans 13 amino acids. CDR1 and CDR2 from the germline V gene are SGHRS and YFSETQ. V lost 5 bases and J lost 4; bases outside the gene matches: 3. CDR3 sequence: CASREGQGETQYF. The CDR3 region has the DNA TGCGCCAGCAGAGAGGGACAGGGAGAGACCCAGTACTTC.

The V gene is TRBV3-1 (or the pseudogene TRBV3-2), the J gene TRBJ1-4; 8 nucleotides line up with TRBD1. V trimming: 1 base; J trimming: 9 bases; junction bases outside the gene matches: 10. Germline V gene data show CDR1 as LGHDT and CDR2 as YNNKEL (reference sequence). The CDR3 loop spans 16 amino acids. The CDR3 loop reads CASSQVGGTGHQKLFF. The CDR3 nucleotides are TGTGCCAGCAGCCAAGTAGGAGGGACAGGCCACCAAAAACTGTTTTTT.

The rearrangement uses TRBV11-2 and TRBJ2-7, with 13 bases matching TRBD2. The CDR3 sequence is 15 residues long. V lost 5 bases to trimming and J lost 3 bases; unmatched junction nucleotides: 4. Per germline, CDR1 SGHAT and CDR2 FQNNGV. The CDR3 coding sequence is TGTGCCAGCAGCCAAGGACTAGCGGGGGTCTACGAGCAGTACTTC. Encoded protein: CASSQGLAGVYEQYF.

CDR3 in amino acids: CASSQGFRQEGRETQYF. CDR3 sequence (DNA): TGTGCCAGCAGCCAGGGGTTTAGGCAAGAAGGTCGGGAGACCCAGTACTTC. The J gene is TRBJ2-5, the V gene TRBV7-2, with D tentatively TRBD1 (6 bases). From germline, CDR1 is SGHTA and CDR2 FQGNSA. The CDR3 runs 17 residues. V lost 5 bases to trimming and J lost 5 bases, with 24 bases between them.

The genes are TRBV5-5 and TRBJ2-5; D is undetermined. With 0 bases removed from V and 2 bases from J, the gap between germline ends came to 8 bases. Per germline, CDR1 SGHKS and CDR2 YYEKEE (reference sequence). The CDR3 is 14 residues long. CDR3 in DNA: TGTGCCAGCAGCTTGGTTCAGGCACAAGAGACCCAGTACTTC. Protein: CASSLVQAQETQYF.

This sequence joins TRBV6-1 and TRBJ1-1, with D possibly TRBD1 on 5 matching bases. V was clipped by 0 bases and J by 6 bases, with 14 bases between them. CDR3 length equals 15 residues. Per the germline V gene, CDR1 is MNHNS and CDR2 is SASEGT. The CDR3 coding sequence is TGTGCCAGCAGTGAAGCGCTGCGGATAGGGGCTGAAGCTTTCTTT. It codes for CASSEALRIGAEAFF.

V is TRBV10-1 and J is TRBJ1-5, with D unresolved. V lost 0 bases and J lost 9, with 6 bases in between. CDR1 and CDR2 (germline): WNHNN, SYGVQD (reference sequence). The CDR3 length is 12 residues. CDR3 residues: CASSESGGPQHF. Written as DNA, the CDR3 is TGCGCCAGCAGTGAGTCCGGCGGGCCCCAGCATTTT.

The chain uses TRBV6-5 and TRBJ1-1, with D perhaps matching TRBD1 (6 bases). The CDR3 sequence is 14 residues long. V shed 7 bases and J shed 3 bases, with 15 bases lying between them. The V gene's germline CDR1 is MNHEY and CDR2 SVGAGI. DNA of the CDR3: TGTGCCAGCAACTATTGGACAGACGACACTGAAGCTTTCTTT. Its protein product is CASNYWTDDTEAFF.

In DNA, the CDR3 is TGTGCCAGCAGTGAACAGGGAACGGGCAATCAGCCCCAGCATTTT. Protein product: CASSEQGTGNQPQHF. The rearrangement uses TRBV6-1 and TRBJ1-5; perhaps TRBD1 as D (5 bases). Between the trimmed V and J ends, which lost 2 bases and 2 bases, there was a span of 10 bases. The CDR3 length is 15 residues. Germline CDR1 MNHNS, CDR2 SASEGT.

A note on this clone: Relative to the germline gene, one junction end is altered; a read error may explain this. The rearrangement joins TRBV7-7 to TRBJ2-2, with TRBD1 matching over 8 bases. This CDR3 has 14 amino acids. The V gene's germline CDR1 is SSHAT and CDR2 FNYEAQ (reference sequence). The CDR3 coding sequence is TGTGCTAGCAGCTCCTCAGGGGGCTCCGGGGAGCTGTTTTTT. The encoded protein is CASSSSGGSGELFF.

This chain uses TRBV12-5 with TRBJ1-4, with a weak D call TRBD1 (6 bases). Germline V lookup: CDR1 LGHNT, CDR2 FRNRAP. This CDR3 has 14 residues. V lost 6 bases to trimming and J lost 8 bases, with 16 bases between them. CDR3 in amino acids: CASGIGQPGEKLFF. The CDR3 DNA follows: TGTGCTAGTGGCATTGGACAGCCGGGGGAAAAACTGTTTTTT.

The chain is built from TRBV10-3 and TRBJ1-3, with D possibly being TRBD1 (6 bases). The germline V gene encodes CDR1 ENHRY and CDR2 SYGVKD. V gave up 2 bases and J gave up 0 bases, with 14 bases separating them. The CDR3 is made up of 17 amino acids. The CDR3 loop reads CAISEREAGASGNTIYF. DNA for the CDR3: TGTGCCATCAGTGAGAGAGAGGCAGGGGCCTCTGGAAACACCATATATTTT.

The V call is TRBV23-1, the J call TRBJ2-3, with 11 bases aligning to TRBD1. TRBV23-1 is an open reading frame whose function is uncertain. The CDR3 contains 15 residues. V lost 6 bases to trimming and J lost 8 bases; unmatched junction nucleotides: 10. This CDR3 is CASSLGTGGWGTQYF. The CDR3 nucleotides read TGCGCCAGCAGCCTTGGGACAGGGGGTTGGGGTACGCAGTATTTT.

J is TRBJ1-2 and V is TRBV6-5, with 8 bases fitting TRBD1. The CDR3 covers 14 residues. V lost 6 bases and J lost 1; bases outside the gene matches: 4. Germline V gene lookup returns CDR1 MNHEY and CDR2 SVGAGI. Here the CDR3 DNA reads TGTGCCAGCAGAAGACAGGGGTATAACTATGGCTACACCTTC. Translation: CASRRQGYNYGYTF.

This clone has a single count. The V gene is TRBV2, the J gene TRBJ2-3; possible D gene TRBD1, 5 bases. Trimming took 1 base from V and 0 from J, leaving 11 bases between them. The CDR3 has 16 amino acids. Per the germline V gene, CDR1 is SNHLY and CDR2 is FYNNEI. The CDR3 spells CASSEGGRVSTDTQYF. As DNA, the CDR3 is TGTGCCAGCAGTGAAGGCGGCAGGGTGAGCACAGATACGCAGTATTTT.